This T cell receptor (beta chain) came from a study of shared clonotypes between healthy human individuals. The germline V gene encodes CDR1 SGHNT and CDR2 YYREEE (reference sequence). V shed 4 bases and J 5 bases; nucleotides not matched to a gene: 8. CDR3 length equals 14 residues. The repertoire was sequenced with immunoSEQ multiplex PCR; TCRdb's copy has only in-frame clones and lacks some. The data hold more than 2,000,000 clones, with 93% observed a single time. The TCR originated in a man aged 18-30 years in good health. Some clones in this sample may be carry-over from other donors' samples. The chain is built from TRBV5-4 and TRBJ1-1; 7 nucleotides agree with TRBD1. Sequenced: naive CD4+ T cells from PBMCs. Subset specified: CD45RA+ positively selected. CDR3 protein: CASSGVRGDTEAFF. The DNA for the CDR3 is TGTGCCAGCAGCGGGGTCAGGGGGGATACTGAAGCTTTCTTT.